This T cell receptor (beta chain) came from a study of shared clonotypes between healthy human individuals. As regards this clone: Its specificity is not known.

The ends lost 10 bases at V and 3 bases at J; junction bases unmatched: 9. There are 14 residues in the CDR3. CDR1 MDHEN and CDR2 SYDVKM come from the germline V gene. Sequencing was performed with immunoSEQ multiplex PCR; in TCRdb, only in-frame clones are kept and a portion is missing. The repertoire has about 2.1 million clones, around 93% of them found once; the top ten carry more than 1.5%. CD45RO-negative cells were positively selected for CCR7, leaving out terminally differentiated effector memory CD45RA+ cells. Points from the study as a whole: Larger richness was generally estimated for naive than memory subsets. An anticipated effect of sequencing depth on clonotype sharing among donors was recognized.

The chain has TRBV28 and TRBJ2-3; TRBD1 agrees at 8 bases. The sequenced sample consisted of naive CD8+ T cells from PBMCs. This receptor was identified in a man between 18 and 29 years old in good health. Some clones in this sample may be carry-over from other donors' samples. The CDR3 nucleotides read TGTGCCACCGCGGACAGGGCAGGGACAGATACGCAGTATTTT. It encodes CATADRAGTDTQYF.